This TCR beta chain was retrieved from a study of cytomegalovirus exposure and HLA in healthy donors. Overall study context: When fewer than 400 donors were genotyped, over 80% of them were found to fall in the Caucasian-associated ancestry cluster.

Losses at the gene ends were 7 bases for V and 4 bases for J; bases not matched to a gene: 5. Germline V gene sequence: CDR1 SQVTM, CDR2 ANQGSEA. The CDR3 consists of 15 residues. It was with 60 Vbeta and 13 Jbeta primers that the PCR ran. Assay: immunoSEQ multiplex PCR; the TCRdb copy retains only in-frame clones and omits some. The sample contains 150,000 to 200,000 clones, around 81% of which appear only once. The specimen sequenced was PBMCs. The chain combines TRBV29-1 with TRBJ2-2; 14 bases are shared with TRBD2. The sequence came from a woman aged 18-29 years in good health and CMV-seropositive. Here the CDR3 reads CSGAGLAGGTGELFF. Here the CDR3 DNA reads TGCAGCGGGGCAGGACTAGCGGGGGGCACCGGGGAGCTGTTTTTT.